The 22 T cell receptor beta chains reported below all come from one sample, sequenced in a study of control samples from healthy donors and cancer patients. Produced via immunoSEQ multiplex PCR; TCRdb's table is partial and in-frame only. The top ten hold about 4.9% of the sample, which has 110,000 to 150,000 clones, around nine tenths seen once. The material sequenced was blood. The receptor set was obtained from a man aged 30 to 39 in good health.

This chain connects TRBV14 to TRBJ2-7, with a possible D match to TRBD2 (6 bases). The CDR3 sequence is 13 residues long. The ends were cut back, 0 bases at V and 9 bases at J, with 12 bases in the middle. Looked up from germline, CDR1 is SGHDN and CDR2 is FVKESK. CDR3 amino acids: CASSQDGGARQYF. DNA for the CDR3: TGTGCCAGCAGCCAAGATGGAGGGGCTCGGCAGTACTTC.

The rearrangement uses TRBV6-6 and TRBJ1-2; 8 bases agree with TRBD1. The CDR3 loop spans 17 amino acids. V lost 5 bases and J lost 1; bases outside the gene matches: 12. In germline, CDR1 is MNHNY, CDR2 SVGAGI (reference sequence). The CDR3 DNA sequence: TGTGCCAGCAGTCCCACAGGGGGATTAGTTCTTAACTATGGCTACACCTTC. Its translation is CASSPTGGLVLNYGYTF.

The V gene is TRBV3-1 (or the pseudogene TRBV3-2), the J gene TRBJ1-1, with D unresolved. The CDR3 totals 14 residues. Trimming removed 4 bases at V and 1 base at J, with 10 bases between. Germline V gene data show CDR1 as LGHDT and CDR2 as YNNKEL (reference sequence). CDR3 nucleotide sequence: TGTGCCAGCAGCCCTCGTCCGGCGAACACTGAAGCTTTCTTT. Its protein is CASSPRPANTEAFF.

This clone was observed once. V is TRBV5-4 and J is TRBJ1-1, with D possibly being TRBD1 (5 bases). Germline V lookup: CDR1 SGHNT, CDR2 YYREEE (reference sequence). CDR3 length equals 13 residues. V lost 4 bases, J lost 5 bases, and 12 bases lay in between. CDR3 DNA: TGTGCCAGCAGCCTACTCGGGGGGACTGAAGCTTTCTTT. Its translation: CASSLLGGTEAFF.

The genes are TRBV18 and TRBJ1-4; unclear D gene. The germline CDR1 and CDR2 sequences are KGHSH and LQKENI. The CDR3 runs to 13 residues. V was clipped by 1 base and J by 2 bases, with 2 bases between them. The CDR3 DNA reads as TGTGCCAGCTCACCACAGACTAATGAAAAACTGTTTTTT. Its protein product is CASSPQTNEKLFF.

This chain uses TRBV5-6 with TRBJ1-1, with a tentative D call TRBD1 (5 bases). The V gene's germline CDR1 is SGHDT and CDR2 YYEEEE. The germline V and J ends were trimmed by 6 bases and 5 bases, with 14 bases remaining between them. The CDR3 length is 13 residues. DNA of the CDR3: TGTGCCAGCACGCCGGGGACGGGGACTGAAGCTTTCTTT. Its translation is CASTPGTGTEAFF.

The chain combines TRBV28 with TRBJ2-7; 10 bases agree with TRBD2. Germline assignment: CDR1 MDHEN and CDR2 SYDVKM. This CDR3 has 15 residues. The J segment lost 1 base and the V segment lost 4 bases, leaving 4 bases of the junction unmatched. CDR3 in amino acids: CASSSLAGASYEQYF. CDR3 nucleotide sequence: TGTGCCAGCAGTTCCCTAGCGGGAGCATCCTACGAGCAGTACTTC.

The genes are TRBV29-1 and TRBJ2-2; 15 bases map to TRBD2. CDR3 length: 16 amino acids. V trimming: 7 bases; J trimming: 6 bases; junction bases outside the gene matches: 9. Germline V gene lookup returns CDR1 SQVTM and CDR2 ANQGSEA. CDR3 residues: CSAGLAGGLIAGELFF. CDR3 sequence (DNA): TGCAGCGCCGGACTAGCGGGGGGGCTTATCGCCGGGGAGCTGTTTTTT.

The genes are TRBV7-2 and TRBJ2-5, with a possible D match to TRBD2 (6 bases). CDR1 SGHTA and CDR2 FQGNSA come from the germline V gene. Trimming removed 7 bases at V and 2 bases at J, with 14 bases between. CDR3 size: 14 residues. DNA of the CDR3: TGTGCCAGCACCCCCCCTGGGACTCAAGAGACCCAGTACTTC. It encodes CASTPPGTQETQYF.

The V gene is TRBV23-1, the J gene TRBJ2-7; D remains unclear. TRBV23-1 is known as an ORF, though its function is uncertain. CDR3 length equals 15 residues. Trimming left V 8 bases short and J 0 bases short, with 17 bases between. The CDR3 loop reads CASYDLARSSYEQYF. The CDR3 DNA reads as TGCGCCAGCTACGATCTGGCTAGGAGCTCCTACGAGCAGTACTTC.

This chain connects TRBV11-3 to TRBJ1-1; D gene ambiguous. V was trimmed by 5 bases and J by 8 bases, leaving 18 bases between them. The length of the CDR3 is 14 residues. Looked up from germline, CDR1 is SGHNT and CDR2 is YENEEA. The CDR3 sequence: CASSELISSGEAFF. The CDR3 DNA reads as TGTGCCAGCAGCGAGCTTATTTCGTCCGGCGAAGCTTTCTTT.

This chain uses TRBV12-3 or TRBV12-4 with TRBJ1-1, with no clear D. The V and J ends lost 5 bases and 7 bases respectively, with 14 bases between them. This CDR3 spans 13 amino acids. CDR3 protein: CASSPSREGEAFF. The DNA for the CDR3 is TGTGCCAGCAGTCCGTCAAGGGAGGGTGAAGCTTTCTTT.

Here the CDR3 reads CASSPYGTATYEQYF. The CDR3 DNA is TGTGCCAGTAGTCCCTATGGGACAGCTACCTACGAGCAGTACTTC. V and J are TRBV19 and TRBJ2-7; 7 bases match TRBD1. V gave up 5 bases and J gave up 2 bases; unmatched junction bases: 9. The germline gives CDR1 LNHDA, CDR2 SQIVND (reference sequence). The CDR3 is 15 residues long. Full variable domain (rest looked up from reference TRBV19 and TRBJ2-7): DGGITQSPKYLFRKEGQNVTLSCEQNLNHDAMYWYRQDPGQGLRLIYYSQIVNDFQKGDIAEGYSVSREKKESFPLTVTSAQKNPTAFYLCASSPYGTATYEQYFGPGTRLTVT.

The rearrangement joins TRBV5-6 to TRBJ1-5, with 7 positions matching TRBD1. Unmatched junction bases numbered 12, after V lost 3 bases and J lost 3 bases. CDR1 and CDR2 from the germline V gene are SGHDT and YYEEEE. CDR3 length: 17 amino acids. The CDR3 is CASSSRIQDRYNQPQHF. CDR3 bases: TGTGCCAGCAGCTCCCGAATCCAGGACAGGTACAATCAGCCCCAGCATTTT.

CDR3 sequence (DNA): TGTGCCAGCAGCTTAGGTGACTACGAGCAGTACTTC. Protein sequence: CASSLGDYEQYF. The chain uses TRBV5-6 and TRBJ2-7; D uncertain. Germline V gene data show CDR1 as SGHDT and CDR2 as YYEEEE. V gave up 2 bases and J gave up 3 bases, with 6 bases separating them. CDR3 size: 12 residues.

The V call is TRBV18, the J call TRBJ1-3; D is ambiguous. There are 15 residues in the CDR3. CDR1 KGHSH and CDR2 LQKENI come from the germline V gene. Trimming removed 1 base at V and 4 bases at J, with 11 bases between. CDR3 loop: CASSPLSGSGNTIYF. The CDR3 DNA reads as TGTGCCAGCTCACCACTGTCAGGTTCAGGAAACACCATATATTTT.

The V gene is TRBV29-1, the J gene TRBJ2-3; TRBD1 agrees at 8 bases. V dropped 7 bases and J dropped 1; count of bases not matched to a gene: 7. The CDR3 is 14 residues long. Germline V lookup: CDR1 SQVTM, CDR2 ANQGSEA. CDR3 sequence: CSGRLQGGTDTQYF. CDR3 coding DNA: TGCAGCGGCCGACTACAGGGGGGCACAGATACGCAGTATTTT.

The chain has TRBV7-3 and TRBJ1-1; D possibly corresponds to TRBD1 (6 bases). Looked up from germline, CDR1 is SGHTA and CDR2 is FQGTGA. The ends were cut back, 5 bases at V and 6 bases at J, with 22 bases in the middle. The CDR3 length is 16 residues. Here the CDR3 DNA reads TGTGCCAGCAGCCAAGGGGGTGGCAGGGTGTTCTCTGAAGCTTTCTTT. This sequence encodes CASSQGGGRVFSEAFF.

The genes are TRBV27 and TRBJ2-1; D remains ambiguous. Trimming removed 0 bases from V and 4 bases from J, with 16 bases in between. CDR1 and CDR2 (germline): MNHEY, SMNVEV (reference sequence). CDR3 size: 17 residues. Written as DNA, the CDR3 is TGTGCCAGCAGTTTATCGAGGTCCGGGTCTTCTTACAATGAGCAGTTCTTC. It encodes CASSLSRSGSSYNEQFF.

The V gene is TRBV4-1, the J gene TRBJ2-1; D is ambiguous. The CDR3 length is 15 residues. Germline V CDR1 and CDR2: MGHRA, YSYEKL. V lost 0 bases and J lost 10, with 16 bases in between. The CDR3 DNA sequence: TGCGCCAGCAGCCAAGACCGCACCCTACAAGGCGAGCAGTTCTTC. It translates to CASSQDRTLQGEQFF.

This chain connects TRBV4-1 to TRBJ2-7; 7 positions agree with TRBD1. Losses at the gene ends were 1 base for V and 3 bases for J; bases not matched to a gene: 9. Germline-derived CDR1 and CDR2 are MGHRA and YSYEKL. The CDR3 loop spans 16 amino acids. The DNA of the CDR3 is TGCGCCAGCAGCCAAGGAAGGGGGCTCTCGGGCTACGAGCAGTACTTC. Protein sequence: CASSQGRGLSGYEQYF.

In DNA form, the CDR3 reads TGCAGTGCCCCCGGACCGAATGAGCAGTTCTTC. Amino acid sequence: CSAPGPNEQFF. V is TRBV20-1 and J is TRBJ2-1; D is unclear. The CDR3 runs 11 residues. V was shortened by 6 bases and J by 7 bases, with 10 bases between the two germline ends. The germline gives CDR1 DFQATT, CDR2 SNEGSKA (reference sequence).